What follows describes a single T cell receptor (beta chain). Repertoires were generated with immunoSEQ multiplex PCR, while TCRdb's copy carries only in-frame clones and drops some. The table includes about 130,000 clones, about 80% detected once. This CDR3 has 16 residues. Germline values: CDR1 MDHEN, CDR2 SYDVKM. V gave up 6 bases and J gave up 4 bases, with 20 bases separating them. This sample stems from a study of cytotoxic CD8 clonotypes in ibrutinib-treated CLL. V gene TRBV28 combines with J gene TRBJ2-3; maybe TRBD1 (7 bases). The specimen comprised PBMCs, sampled after 12 months of ibrutinib treatment. The clonotype originates from a human donor with chronic lymphocytic leukemia. The CDR3 sequence: CASSEPQGGWADTQYF. CDR3 bases: TGTGCCAGCAGCGAACCCCAGGGGGGATGGGCAGATACGCAGTATTTT.